The clone carrying this T cell receptor beta chain turned up a few times. These data belong to a study of early T cells in non-severe SARS-CoV-2 infection. TCRdb redid the calling of the 5' RACE reads with MiXCR, one entry per CDR3 protein. This sample has around 50,000 distinct CDR3 sequences, with 8.5% to 10% found just once. This receptor was obtained from an adult who was a healthcare worker with PCR-confirmed SARS-CoV-2 infection or an uninfected control (not recorded which). Sequencing was carried out using whole blood.

CDR3 coding DNA: TGTGCCAGCAGCTTAGCGCGCGGACAGGGGAGCGGGGAGCTGTTTTTT. Translating gives CASSLARGQGSGELFF. The chain couples TRBV7-8 to TRBJ2-2; the match to TRBD1 covers 9 bases. CDR3 length: 16 amino acids. The V gene's germline CDR1 is SGHVS and CDR2 FQNEAQ. Unmatched junction bases numbered 6, after V lost 0 bases and J lost 7 bases.